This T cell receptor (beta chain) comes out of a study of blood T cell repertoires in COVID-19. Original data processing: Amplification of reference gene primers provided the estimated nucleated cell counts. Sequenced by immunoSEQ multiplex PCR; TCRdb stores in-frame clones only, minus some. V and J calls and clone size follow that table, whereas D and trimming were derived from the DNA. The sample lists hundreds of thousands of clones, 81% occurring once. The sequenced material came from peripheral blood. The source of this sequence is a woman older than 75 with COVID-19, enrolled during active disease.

DNA for the CDR3: TGTGCCAGCTCACCACTTTATTTGGCTTCTGAGACCCAGTACTTC. Translated: CASSPLYLASETQYF. The chain employs TRBV18 and TRBJ2-5; D gene unclear. CDR3 length equals 15 residues. Germline V gene sequence: CDR1 KGHSH, CDR2 LQKENI. Trimming cost V 1 base and J 5 bases, with 14 bases left between them.